A selection of T cell receptor beta chains follows, all from one sample in a study of beta chain features in type 1 diabetes. Only in-frame clones appear in the TCRdb table, and some are missing; sequencing was by immunoSEQ multiplex PCR. The repertoire holds just over 600,000 clones, with around a sixth as singletons. Sequenced material: naive CD4+ T cells from blood. These receptors were obtained from a man younger than 35 in good health. The CDR3 runs from the conserved cysteine through the conserved F or W. The order of the fields is CDR3 DNA, CDR3 protein, V gene, J gene, clone size, D gene. The D gene is left open where the match is weak. Expanded clones get a size class; other rows say once, few or many, or leave the size out.

CDR3nt: TGTGCCACCCACGCCGGGACTGGCTCCTACAATGAGCAGTTCTTC
CDR3aa: CATHAGTGSYNEQFF
v_gene: TRBV6-6
j_gene: TRBJ2-1
abundance: NA
d_gene: NA

CDR3nt: TGTGCCAGCAGACAGACCACCATATATTTT
CDR3aa: CASRQTTIYF
v_gene: TRBV28
j_gene: TRBJ1-3
abundance: NA
d_gene: NA

CDR3nt: TGTGCCAGCCCCTTTAACGAGGCCTATAATTCACCCCTCCACTTT
CDR3aa: CASPFNEAYNSPLHF
v_gene: TRBV27
j_gene: TRBJ1-6
abundance: NA
d_gene: NA

CDR3nt: TGTGCCAGCAGCTTTGGGGGGACTACCTGGAACACCGGGGAGCTGTTTTTT
CDR3aa: CASSFGGTTWNTGELFF
v_gene: TRBV5-4
j_gene: TRBJ2-2
abundance: few
d_gene: TRBD2

CDR3nt: TGTGCCAGCAGTTCCGTTGGACTAGCAGACTACAATGAGCAGTTCTTC
CDR3aa: CASSSVGLADYNEQFF
v_gene: TRBV6-5
j_gene: TRBJ2-1
abundance: NA
d_gene: TRBD2

CDR3nt: TGTGCCAGCAGCTCCAGGGAAGGAGGGTCACCCCTCCACTTT
CDR3aa: CASSSREGGSPLHF
v_gene: TRBV7-9
j_gene: TRBJ1-6
abundance: few
d_gene: NA

CDR3nt: TGTGCCAGCTCACCCCTGAACGGAAATCATGGCTACACCTTC
CDR3aa: CASSPLNGNHGYTF
v_gene: TRBV18
j_gene: TRBJ1-2
abundance: few
d_gene: NA

CDR3nt: TGTGCCAGCAGCGTAGAAGCAGGGCGAGCTTTCTTT
CDR3aa: CASSVEAGRAFF
v_gene: TRBV9
j_gene: TRBJ1-1
abundance: NA
d_gene: NA

CDR3nt: TGCGCCAGCAGCCAAGATTTGGCGGGAGTCGTTCGAGAGACCCAGTACTTC
CDR3aa: CASSQDLAGVVRETQYF
v_gene: TRBV4-3
j_gene: TRBJ2-5
abundance: few
d_gene: TRBD2

CDR3nt: TGTGCCAGCAGTCGCATAGACAGGGATGTCAATCAGCCCCAGCATTTT
CDR3aa: CASSRIDRDVNQPQHF
v_gene: TRBV5-6
j_gene: TRBJ1-5
abundance: NA
d_gene: TRBD1

CDR3nt: TGTGCCAGCAGCTTAGCTGAAGGTCCTAGCACAGATACGCAGTATTTT
CDR3aa: CASSLAEGPSTDTQYF
v_gene: TRBV7-9
j_gene: TRBJ2-3
abundance: many
d_gene: NA

CDR3nt: TGTGCCAGCAGCGTAGTTGGGGCGCGGAACACTGAAGCTTTCTTT
CDR3aa: CASSVVGARNTEAFF
v_gene: TRBV9
j_gene: TRBJ1-1
abundance: NA
d_gene: NA

CDR3nt: TGTGCCAGCAGAACCGGGACAGGTCCCACAGATACGCAGTATTTT
CDR3aa: CASRTGTGPTDTQYF
v_gene: TRBV5-4
j_gene: TRBJ2-3
abundance: few
d_gene: TRBD1

CDR3nt: TGTGCCAGCAGTTCGGACTTCTACAATGAGCAGTTCTTC
CDR3aa: CASSSDFYNEQFF
v_gene: TRBV7-7
j_gene: TRBJ2-1
abundance: few
d_gene: NA

CDR3nt: TGCAGCACCGCCCCATTGAACACTGAAGCTTTCTTT
CDR3aa: CSTAPLNTEAFF
v_gene: TRBV29-1
j_gene: TRBJ1-1
abundance: NA
d_gene: NA

CDR3nt: TGCAGCGTTGTGGAACTTCTAGCGGGAGTTGGTAATGAGCAGTTCTTC
CDR3aa: CSVVELLAGVGNEQFF
v_gene: TRBV29-1
j_gene: TRBJ2-1
abundance: few
d_gene: TRBD2

CDR3nt: TGTGCCAGCAGTCCCGAGGGACAGGGCAAAAACATTCAGTACTTC
CDR3aa: CASSPEGQGKNIQYF
v_gene: TRBV28
j_gene: TRBJ2-4
abundance: few
d_gene: TRBD1

CDR3nt: TGTGCCAGCAGTGACAGCCGCTCCTACAATGAGCAGTTCTTC
CDR3aa: CASSDSRSYNEQFF
v_gene: TRBV2
j_gene: TRBJ2-1
abundance: NA
d_gene: NA

CDR3nt: TGCAGCGTTGACGACAGTGAGCGGATAGATACGCAGTATTTT
CDR3aa: CSVDDSERIDTQYF
v_gene: TRBV29-1
j_gene: TRBJ2-3
abundance: few
d_gene: NA

CDR3nt: TGTGCCAGCAGCAAAGTGGGTAGGACAGGGCAGGAGACCCAGTACTTC
CDR3aa: CASSKVGRTGQETQYF
v_gene: TRBV21-1
j_gene: TRBJ2-5
abundance: few
d_gene: NA

CDR3nt: TGCGCCAGCAGCCAAGAAGCGGGGGGCGAGCGCTACGAGCAGTACTTC
CDR3aa: CASSQEAGGERYEQYF
v_gene: TRBV4-3
j_gene: TRBJ2-7
abundance: NA
d_gene: TRBD2

CDR3nt: TGTGCCAGCAGTAGGGACAGGGCGAGCTCTGGAAACACCATATATTTT
CDR3aa: CASSRDRASSGNTIYF
v_gene: TRBV6-6
j_gene: TRBJ1-3
abundance: NA
d_gene: TRBD1

CDR3nt: TGTGCCAGCAGTGCCCGTGACAGTTCTGCTAATGAAAAACTGTTTTTT
CDR3aa: CASSARDSSANEKLFF
v_gene: TRBV2
j_gene: TRBJ1-4
abundance: few
d_gene: NA

CDR3nt: TGCGCCAGCAGCCGAAGTGAGGGCCAAATGGGTGGCTACACCTTC
CDR3aa: CASSRSEGQMGGYTF
v_gene: TRBV4-1
j_gene: TRBJ1-2
abundance: few
d_gene: NA

CDR3nt: TGTGCCAGCAGCCGGCCGGGGTACACAGATACGCAGTATTTT
CDR3aa: CASSRPGYTDTQYF
v_gene: TRBV9
j_gene: TRBJ2-3
abundance: NA
d_gene: NA

CDR3nt: TGTGCCAGCAGTCACAACCGTGAAGCTTTCTTT
CDR3aa: CASSHNREAFF
v_gene: TRBV28
j_gene: TRBJ1-1
abundance: few
d_gene: NA

CDR3nt: TGTGCCAGTAGTACCGGACAGGGCGCGGAGACCCAGTACTTC
CDR3aa: CASSTGQGAETQYF
v_gene: TRBV19
j_gene: TRBJ2-5
abundance: NA
d_gene: TRBD1

CDR3nt: TGTGCCAGCAGTACCCCGGACAGGGTGCTAGGCTACACCTTC
CDR3aa: CASSTPDRVLGYTF
v_gene: TRBV25-1
j_gene: TRBJ1-2
abundance: NA
d_gene: TRBD1

CDR3nt: TGTGCCATCAGTGAATCCTGGGACTATGGCTACACCTTC
CDR3aa: CAISESWDYGYTF
v_gene: TRBV10-3
j_gene: TRBJ1-2
abundance: NA
d_gene: NA

CDR3nt: TGTGCCAGCAGTGAGGGACAACGTGCCGCAGATACGCAGTATTTT
CDR3aa: CASSEGQRAADTQYF
v_gene: TRBV6-1
j_gene: TRBJ2-3
abundance: NA
d_gene: NA

CDR3nt: TGTGCCAGTAGTATAACTGGGAACTCTGGAAACACCATATATTTT
CDR3aa: CASSITGNSGNTIYF
v_gene: TRBV19
j_gene: TRBJ1-3
abundance: few
d_gene: NA

CDR3nt: TGTGCCAGCTCCCCTGGGACTACTCACAATGAGCAGTTCTTC
CDR3aa: CASSPGTTHNEQFF
v_gene: TRBV18
j_gene: TRBJ2-1
abundance: few
d_gene: TRBD2

CDR3nt: TGCGCCAGCAGCTCCTTCCCGGGTCTGAGGTACGAGCAGTACTTC
CDR3aa: CASSSFPGLRYEQYF
v_gene: TRBV5-1
j_gene: TRBJ2-7
abundance: few
d_gene: NA

CDR3nt: TGTGCCAGCACCCGGACAGGGGGGATGAACACTGAAGCTTTCTTT
CDR3aa: CASTRTGGMNTEAFF
v_gene: TRBV27
j_gene: TRBJ1-1
abundance: NA
d_gene: TRBD1

CDR3nt: TGCGCCAGCAGTCGCCTAAAGACTACAGGGGGCCGGTATGGCTACACCTTC
CDR3aa: CASSRLKTTGGRYGYTF
v_gene: TRBV23-1
j_gene: TRBJ1-2
abundance: NA
d_gene: TRBD1

CDR3nt: TGTGCCAGCAGCTCGACAGGGAGTGGTACTGAAGCTTTCTTT
CDR3aa: CASSSTGSGTEAFF
v_gene: TRBV7-3
j_gene: TRBJ1-1
abundance: few
d_gene: TRBD1

CDR3nt: TGTGCCAGCAGCCACGGGGACAGGGAAAACTATGGCTACACCTTC
CDR3aa: CASSHGDRENYGYTF
v_gene: TRBV7-9
j_gene: TRBJ1-2
abundance: NA
d_gene: TRBD1

CDR3nt: TGTGCCAGCTCACCAGAGAGGGGGAATCAGCCCCAGCATTTT
CDR3aa: CASSPERGNQPQHF
v_gene: TRBV18
j_gene: TRBJ1-5
abundance: few
d_gene: NA

CDR3nt: TGCGCCAGCAGCCAAGACAGGAGGGTCAGTACCTACGAGCAGTACTTC
CDR3aa: CASSQDRRVSTYEQYF
v_gene: TRBV4-1
j_gene: TRBJ2-7
abundance: NA
d_gene: NA

CDR3nt: TGTGCCAGCGGGGGGACAGGGAGGTGGGCTGAAGCTTTCTTT
CDR3aa: CASGGTGRWAEAFF
v_gene: TRBV27
j_gene: TRBJ1-1
abundance: few
d_gene: TRBD1

CDR3nt: TGTGCCAGCAGCTTCCCACGTAGCGTCTTC
CDR3aa: CASSFPRSVF
v_gene: TRBV7-3
j_gene: TRBJ2-1
abundance: few
d_gene: NA

CDR3nt: TGTGCCATCAGTGAAAGGCAGGGGATATATCAGCCCCAGCATTTT
CDR3aa: CAISERQGIYQPQHF
v_gene: TRBV10-3
j_gene: TRBJ1-5
abundance: once
d_gene: NA

CDR3nt: TGTGCCAGCAGCTCCTCCGGAAGGCCCAATGGCTACACCTTC
CDR3aa: CASSSSGRPNGYTF
v_gene: TRBV7-2
j_gene: TRBJ1-2
abundance: few
d_gene: NA

CDR3nt: TGTGCCAGCAGCTTAGCGGTCGGACAGGGTAGCTCCTACGAGCAGTACTTC
CDR3aa: CASSLAVGQGSSYEQYF
v_gene: TRBV7-2
j_gene: TRBJ2-7
abundance: few
d_gene: TRBD1

CDR3nt: TGTGCCAGCAGCAAAGGGGGAGGGAGGGACGAGCAGTACTTC
CDR3aa: CASSKGGGRDEQYF
v_gene: TRBV21-1
j_gene: TRBJ2-7
abundance: few
d_gene: NA

CDR3nt: TGTGCCAGCGCCGTGGGCATAAAGACCCAGTACTTC
CDR3aa: CASAVGIKTQYF
v_gene: TRBV28
j_gene: TRBJ2-5
abundance: NA
d_gene: NA

CDR3nt: TGTGCCAGCAGTTCACCCCGTTCCGGTGGGCTTACTGAAGCTTTCTTT
CDR3aa: CASSSPRSGGLTEAFF
v_gene: TRBV28
j_gene: TRBJ1-1
abundance: NA
d_gene: NA

CDR3nt: TGTGCCAGCAGTTCCCCCACAGCGGGAGGGGTTCACAATGAGCAGTTCTTC
CDR3aa: CASSSPTAGGVHNEQFF
v_gene: TRBV27
j_gene: TRBJ2-1
abundance: few
d_gene: TRBD2

CDR3nt: TGTGCCAGCAGTTTCGACAGGTTGTACAATGAGCAGTTCTTC
CDR3aa: CASSFDRLYNEQFF
v_gene: TRBV6-6
j_gene: TRBJ2-1
abundance: few
d_gene: NA

CDR3nt: TGTGCCAGCAGCTTATCCAAGACAGATACGCAGTATTTT
CDR3aa: CASSLSKTDTQYF
v_gene: TRBV7-3
j_gene: TRBJ2-3
abundance: NA
d_gene: NA

CDR3nt: TGTGCCAGCAGCCCGGGACAGGAATTGAGCAATCAGCCCCAGCATTTT
CDR3aa: CASSPGQELSNQPQHF
v_gene: TRBV7-9
j_gene: TRBJ1-5
abundance: many
d_gene: TRBD1

CDR3nt: TGTGCCAGCAGCCCCCTCTTTAGTACAGGGGAGGGGACCCAGTACTTC
CDR3aa: CASSPLFSTGEGTQYF
v_gene: TRBV7-2
j_gene: TRBJ2-5
abundance: few
d_gene: NA

CDR3nt: TGTGCCAGCAGCGTAGAGTCTAGCGCTGGTAGGACCCAGTACTTC
CDR3aa: CASSVESSAGRTQYF
v_gene: TRBV9
j_gene: TRBJ2-5
abundance: NA
d_gene: NA